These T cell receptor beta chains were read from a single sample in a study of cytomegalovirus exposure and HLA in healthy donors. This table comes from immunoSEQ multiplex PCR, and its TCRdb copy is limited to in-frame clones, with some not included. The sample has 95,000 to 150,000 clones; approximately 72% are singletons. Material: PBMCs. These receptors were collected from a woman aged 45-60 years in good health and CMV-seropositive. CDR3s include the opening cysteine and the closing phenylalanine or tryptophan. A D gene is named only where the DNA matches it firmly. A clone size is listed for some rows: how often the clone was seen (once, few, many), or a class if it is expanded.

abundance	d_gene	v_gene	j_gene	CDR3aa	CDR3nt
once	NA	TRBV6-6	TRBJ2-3	CASSLQRGTDTQYF	TGTGCCAGCAGTTTACAGAGGGGCACAGATACGCAGTATTTT
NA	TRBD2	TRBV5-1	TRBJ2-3	CASSLNAGADTQYF	TGCGCCAGCAGCTTGAACGCGGGAGCAGATACGCAGTATTTT
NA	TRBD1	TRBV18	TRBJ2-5	CASGGQYLETQYF	TGTGCCAGCGGGGGACAGTATCTAGAGACCCAGTACTTC
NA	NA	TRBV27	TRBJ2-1	CASSLRDTYNEQFF	TGTGCCAGCAGTTTACGGGACACCTACAATGAGCAGTTCTTC
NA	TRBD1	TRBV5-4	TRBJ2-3	CASRTDHRGADTQYF	TGTGCCAGCAGGACAGATCACAGGGGCGCAGATACGCAGTATTTT
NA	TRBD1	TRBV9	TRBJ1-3	CASSLLTGTGNTIYF	TGTGCCAGCAGCCTCCTGACAGGGACCGGAAACACCATATATTTT
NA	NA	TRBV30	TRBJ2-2	CACHLRRGARTGELFF	TGTGCCTGCCACCTCCGCCGGGGGGCGCGAACCGGGGAGCTGTTTTTT
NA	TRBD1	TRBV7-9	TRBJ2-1	CASSSTGAPYNEQFF	TGTGCCAGCAGCTCCACAGGGGCCCCATACAATGAGCAGTTCTTC
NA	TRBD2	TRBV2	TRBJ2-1	CASTRGGRAVREQFF	TGTGCCAGCACCCGGGGCGGGAGGGCCGTTCGTGAGCAGTTCTTC
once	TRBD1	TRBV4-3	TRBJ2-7	CASSRQGIGGYEQYF	TGCGCCAGCAGCCGACAGGGTATTGGCGGGTACGAGCAGTACTTC
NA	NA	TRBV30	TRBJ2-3	CAWIEADTQYF	TGTGCCTGGATAGAAGCCGATACGCAGTATTTT
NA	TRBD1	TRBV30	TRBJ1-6	CAWGTGGINSPLHF	TGTGCCTGGGGGACAGGGGGGATTAATTCACCCCTCCACTTT
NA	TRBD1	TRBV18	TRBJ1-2	CASSPIDRDYGYTF	TGTGCCAGCTCACCTATAGACAGGGACTATGGCTACACCTTC
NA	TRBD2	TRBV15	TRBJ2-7	CATSSTGTSGRGFSYEQYF	TGTGCCACCAGCAGCACCGGGACTAGCGGGAGGGGGTTCTCCTACGAGCAGTACTTC
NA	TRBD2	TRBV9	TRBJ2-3	CASGRGALTSTDTQYF	TGTGCCAGCGGGCGGGGGGCCCTAACTAGCACAGATACGCAGTATTTT
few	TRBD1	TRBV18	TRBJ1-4	CASSSYKGAANEKLFF	TGTGCCAGCTCATCTTACAAGGGGGCTGCTAATGAAAAACTGTTTTTT
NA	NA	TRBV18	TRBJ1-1	CASSPAGVRSEAFF	TGTGCCAGCTCACCGGCAGGGGTTCGTTCTGAAGCTTTCTTT
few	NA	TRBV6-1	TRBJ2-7	CASSESGRSEQYF	TGTGCCAGCAGTGAATCTGGGAGGAGCGAGCAGTACTTC
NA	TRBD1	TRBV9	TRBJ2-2	CASSSDRVTGELFF	TGTGCCAGCAGCTCAGACAGGGTCACCGGGGAGCTGTTTTTT
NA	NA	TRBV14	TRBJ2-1	CASSQDQEGVRQFF	TGTGCCAGCAGCCAAGATCAGGAAGGGGTTCGGCAGTTCTTC
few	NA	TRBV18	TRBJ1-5	CASSPDSKLANQPQHF	TGTGCCAGCTCACCGGACAGTAAGTTAGCCAATCAGCCCCAGCATTTT
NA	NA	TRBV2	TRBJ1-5	CASSDSRQARNQPQHF	TGTGCCAGCAGTGATAGTCGACAGGCTCGCAATCAGCCCCAGCATTTT
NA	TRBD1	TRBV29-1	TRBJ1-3	CSVAGGGNTIYF	TGCAGCGTCGCAGGGGGCGGAAACACCATATATTTT
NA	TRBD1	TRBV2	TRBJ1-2	CASSEWTGNYGYTF	TGTGCCAGCAGTGAATGGACAGGGAACTATGGCTACACCTTC
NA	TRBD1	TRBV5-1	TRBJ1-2	CASSLSGGPANYGYTF	TGCGCCAGCAGCTTGTCAGGGGGGCCAGCTAACTATGGCTACACCTTC
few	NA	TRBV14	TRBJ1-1	CASSPMSTEAFF	TGTGCTAGCAGCCCAATGTCCACTGAAGCTTTCTTT